This T cell receptor (beta chain) originates from a study of control samples from healthy donors and cancer patients. Germline lookup yields CDR1 LNHDA and CDR2 SQIVND (reference sequence). V dropped 5 bases and J dropped 0 bases, with 9 bases sitting between them. This CDR3 spans 14 amino acids. TCRdb's table, derived via immunoSEQ multiplex PCR, lists solely in-frame clones and lacks some. Of tens of thousands of clones listed, around 90% are singletons. This rearrangement joins TRBV19 to TRBJ2-3; D unclear. Sequenced input: PBMCs. The receptor comes from a woman aged 50 to 60 with colorectal cancer. This CDR3 is CASSATGSTDTQYF. CDR3 sequence (DNA): TGTGCCAGTAGTGCCACTGGTAGCACAGATACGCAGTATTTT.